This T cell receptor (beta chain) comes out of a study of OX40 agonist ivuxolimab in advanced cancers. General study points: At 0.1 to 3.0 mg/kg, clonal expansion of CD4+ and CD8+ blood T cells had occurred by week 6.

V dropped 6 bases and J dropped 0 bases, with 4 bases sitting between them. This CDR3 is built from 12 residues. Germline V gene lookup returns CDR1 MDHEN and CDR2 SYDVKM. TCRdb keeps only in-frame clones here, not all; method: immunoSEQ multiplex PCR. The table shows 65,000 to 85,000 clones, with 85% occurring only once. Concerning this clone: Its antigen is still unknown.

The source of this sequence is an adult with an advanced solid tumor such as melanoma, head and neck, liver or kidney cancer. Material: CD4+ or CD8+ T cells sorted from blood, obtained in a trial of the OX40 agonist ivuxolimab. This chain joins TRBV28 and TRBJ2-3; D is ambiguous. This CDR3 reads CASRLSTDTQYF. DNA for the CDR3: TGTGCCAGCAGACTTAGCACAGATACGCAGTATTTT.